This record covers a single T cell receptor (beta chain). Reverse transcription of all isolated RNA meant that expressed TCRB transcripts were sequenced. Method: immunoSEQ multiplex PCR; TCRdb's copy keeps in-frame clones and lacks some. This sample has hundreds of thousands of clones, with about 16% found just once. V was cut by 0 bases and J by 4 bases, with 15 bases left in between. Germline CDR1 and CDR2: LGHNA and YSLEER. The CDR3 loop spans 17 amino acids. This sample is drawn from a study of beta chain features in type 1 diabetes. Study-wide background: Across all samples, fewer than 120,000,000 sorted cells were examined.

The clonotype was recovered from a young man in good health. Sequenced sample: naive CD4+ T cells from blood. The chain combines TRBV4-3 with TRBJ2-2; perhaps D is TRBD1 or TRBD2 (5 bases each). The CDR3 loop is CASSQDGALARTGELFF. CDR3 sequence (DNA): TGCGCCAGCAGCCAAGATGGGGCTCTAGCCCGCACCGGGGAGCTGTTTTTT.